This TCR beta chain is drawn from a study of blood T cell repertoires in COVID-19. Across the whole study: Some COVID-19 samples were acute and others convalescent; all came from the United States, Italy and Spain. T cells, B-cell-depleted T cells, or PBMCs supplied cDNA or gDNA.

This clone was observed once. It may be a read error: a sequence one base away is much more abundant. Authors' processing steps: Estimation of nucleated cell counts relied on the amplification of reference gene primers. Sequencing was performed with immunoSEQ multiplex PCR; in TCRdb, only in-frame clones are kept and a portion is missing. V, J and clone size are those of that table, while D and trimming were read from the DNA. The sample includes 220,000 or so clones, 80% seen only once; the top ten take about 5.5%. This CDR3 has 12 amino acids. V was pared by 2 bases and J by 9 bases, with 6 bases between. Looked up from germline, CDR1 is SGHDT and CDR2 is YYEEEE.

Sequencing was done on a sample of peripheral blood. The chain links TRBV5-6 to TRBJ1-6, with D hard to call. The receptor's source is a woman in her 70s with acute or convalescent COVID-19. The CDR3 nucleotides read TGTGCCAGCAGCTTTCGGAGTTCACCCCTCCACTTT. As protein: CASSFRSSPLHF. The full variable domain, rest sourced from reference TRBV5-6 and TRBJ1-6, is DAGVTQSPTHLIKTRGQQVTLRCSPKSGHDTVSWYQQALGQGPQFIFQYYEEEERQRGNFPDRFSGHQFPNYSSELNVNALLLGDSALYLCASSFRSSPLHFGNGTRLTVT.